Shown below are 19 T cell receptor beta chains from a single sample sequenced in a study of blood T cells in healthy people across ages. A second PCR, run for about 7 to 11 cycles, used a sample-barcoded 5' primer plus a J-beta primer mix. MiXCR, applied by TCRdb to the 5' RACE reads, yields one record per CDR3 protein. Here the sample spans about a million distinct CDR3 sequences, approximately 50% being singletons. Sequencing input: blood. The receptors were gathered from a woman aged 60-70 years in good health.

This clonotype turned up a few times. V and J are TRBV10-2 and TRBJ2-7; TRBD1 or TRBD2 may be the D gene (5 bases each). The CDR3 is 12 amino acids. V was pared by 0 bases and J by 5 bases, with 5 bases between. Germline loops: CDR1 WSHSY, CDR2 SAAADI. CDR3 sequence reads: CASSESGDEQYF. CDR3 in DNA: TGCGCCAGCAGTGAGTCGGGGGACGAGCAGTACTTC.

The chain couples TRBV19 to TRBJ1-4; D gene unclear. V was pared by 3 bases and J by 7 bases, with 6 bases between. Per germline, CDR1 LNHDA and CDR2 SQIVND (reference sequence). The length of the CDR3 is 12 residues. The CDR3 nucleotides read TGTGCCAGTAGTATGTTCGCTGAAAAACTGTTTTTT. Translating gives CASSMFAEKLFF. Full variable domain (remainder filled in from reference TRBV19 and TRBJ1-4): DGGITQSPKYLFRKEGQNVTLSCEQNLNHDAMYWYRQDPGQGLRLIYYSQIVNDFQKGDIAEGYSVSREKKESFPLTVTSAQKNPTAFYLCASSMFAEKLFFGSGTQLSVL.

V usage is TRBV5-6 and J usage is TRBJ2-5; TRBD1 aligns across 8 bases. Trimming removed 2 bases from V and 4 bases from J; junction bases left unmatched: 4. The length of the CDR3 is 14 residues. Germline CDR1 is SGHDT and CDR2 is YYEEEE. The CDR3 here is CASSFWDRIETQYF. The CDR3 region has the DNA TGTGCCAGCAGCTTCTGGGACAGGATAGAGACCCAGTACTTC.

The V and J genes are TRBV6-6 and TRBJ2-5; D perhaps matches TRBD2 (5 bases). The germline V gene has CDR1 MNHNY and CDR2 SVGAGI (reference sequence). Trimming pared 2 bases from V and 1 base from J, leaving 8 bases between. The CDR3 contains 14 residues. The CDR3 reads CASSYKRFQETQYF. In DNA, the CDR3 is TGTGCCAGCAGTTACAAGCGGTTCCAAGAGACCCAGTACTTC.

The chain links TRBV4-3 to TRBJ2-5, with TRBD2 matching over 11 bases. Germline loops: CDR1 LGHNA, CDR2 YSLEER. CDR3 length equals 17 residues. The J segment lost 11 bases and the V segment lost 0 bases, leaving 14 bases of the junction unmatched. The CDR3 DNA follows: TGCGCCAGCAGCCAAGATGTGATTAGCGGGAGGGGAAATGAGCAGTACTTC. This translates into CASSQDVISGRGNEQYF.

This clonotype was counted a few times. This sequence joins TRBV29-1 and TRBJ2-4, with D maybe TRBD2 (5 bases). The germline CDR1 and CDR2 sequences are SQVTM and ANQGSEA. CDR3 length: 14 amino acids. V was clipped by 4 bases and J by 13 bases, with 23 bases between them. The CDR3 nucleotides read TGCAGCGTTGGGGAGTCGGAAATTGGGGTATCGCAGTACTTC. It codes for CSVGESEIGVSQYF. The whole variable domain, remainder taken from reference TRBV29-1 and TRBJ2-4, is SAVISQKPSRDICQRGTSLTIQCQVDSQVTMMFWYRQQPGQSLTLIATANQGSEATYESGFVIDKFPISRPNLTFSTLTVSNMSPEDSSIYLCSVGESEIGVSQYFGAGTRLSVL.

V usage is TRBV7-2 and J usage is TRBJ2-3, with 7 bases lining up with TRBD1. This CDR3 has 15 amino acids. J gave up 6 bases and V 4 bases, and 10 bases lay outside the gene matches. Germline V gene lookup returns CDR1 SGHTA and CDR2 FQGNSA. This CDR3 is CASSSRTGPRDTQYF. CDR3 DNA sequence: TGTGCCAGCAGCTCTAGGACAGGACCCCGGGATACGCAGTATTTT.

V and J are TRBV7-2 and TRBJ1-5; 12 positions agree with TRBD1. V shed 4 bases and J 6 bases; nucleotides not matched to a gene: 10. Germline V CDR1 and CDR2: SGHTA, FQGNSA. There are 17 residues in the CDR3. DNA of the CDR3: TGTGCCAGCAGCTGGGGACTGGGACAGGGGGCTGGTCAGCCCCAGCATTTT. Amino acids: CASSWGLGQGAGQPQHF.

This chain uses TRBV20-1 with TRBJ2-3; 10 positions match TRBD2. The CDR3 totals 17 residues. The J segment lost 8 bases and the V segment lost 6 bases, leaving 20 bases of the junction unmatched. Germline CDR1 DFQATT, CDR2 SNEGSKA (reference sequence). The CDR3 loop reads CSAALSLAGVGLGTQYF. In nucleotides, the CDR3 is TGCAGTGCCGCCCTCAGCCTAGCGGGAGTGGGGCTCGGTACGCAGTATTTT.

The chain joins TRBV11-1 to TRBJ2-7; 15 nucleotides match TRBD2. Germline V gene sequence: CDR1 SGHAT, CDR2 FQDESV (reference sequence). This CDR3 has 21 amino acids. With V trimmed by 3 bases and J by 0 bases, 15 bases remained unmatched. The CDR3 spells CASSLAGLAGGPINPSYEQYF. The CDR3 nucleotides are TGTGCCAGCAGCTTGGCGGGACTAGCGGGAGGTCCTATTAATCCCTCCTACGAGCAGTACTTC.

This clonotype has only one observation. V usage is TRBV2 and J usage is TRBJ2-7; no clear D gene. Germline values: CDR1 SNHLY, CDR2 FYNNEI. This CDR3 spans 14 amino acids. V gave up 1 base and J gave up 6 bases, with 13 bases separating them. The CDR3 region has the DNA TGTGCCAGCAGTGAAGTTAGGGAAGGGTCCGAGCAGTACTTC. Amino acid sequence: CASSEVREGSEQYF.

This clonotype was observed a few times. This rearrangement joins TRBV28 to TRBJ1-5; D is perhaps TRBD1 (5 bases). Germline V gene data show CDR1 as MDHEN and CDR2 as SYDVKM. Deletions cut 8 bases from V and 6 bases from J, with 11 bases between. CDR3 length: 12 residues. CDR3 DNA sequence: TGTGCCAGCCAGCGGGGCCGTCAGCCCCAGCATTTT. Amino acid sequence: CASQRGRQPQHF.

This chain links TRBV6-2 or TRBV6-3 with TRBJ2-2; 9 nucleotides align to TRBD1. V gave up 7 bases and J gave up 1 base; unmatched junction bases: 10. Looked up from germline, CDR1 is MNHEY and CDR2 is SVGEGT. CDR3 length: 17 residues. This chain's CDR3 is CASKGIPGQGNTGELFF. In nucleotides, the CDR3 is TGTGCCAGCAAAGGAATTCCGGGACAGGGGAACACCGGGGAGCTGTTTTTT.

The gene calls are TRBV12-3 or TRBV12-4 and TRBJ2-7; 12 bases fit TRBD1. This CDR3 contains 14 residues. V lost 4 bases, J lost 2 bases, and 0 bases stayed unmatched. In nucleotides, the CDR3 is TGTGCCAGCAGTTGGGACAGGGGGCCCTACGAGCAGTACTTC. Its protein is CASSWDRGPYEQYF.

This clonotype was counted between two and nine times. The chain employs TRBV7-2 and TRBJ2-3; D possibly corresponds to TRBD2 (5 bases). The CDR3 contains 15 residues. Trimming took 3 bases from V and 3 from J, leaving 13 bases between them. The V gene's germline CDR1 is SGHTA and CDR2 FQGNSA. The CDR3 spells CASSFRRVGTDTQYF. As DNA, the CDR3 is TGTGCCAGCAGCTTTCGGCGGGTCGGGACAGATACGCAGTATTTT.

DNA of the CDR3: TGCAGCGTTCTAGGAGGGGGTTTTAACGAGCAGTACTTC. Protein sequence: CSVLGGGFNEQYF. The chain links TRBV29-1 to TRBJ2-7; D may correspond to TRBD1 or TRBD2 (6 bases each). The CDR3 totals 13 residues. V shed 5 bases and J shed 5 bases, with 16 bases lying between them. The germline CDR1 and CDR2 sequences are SQVTM and ANQGSEA.

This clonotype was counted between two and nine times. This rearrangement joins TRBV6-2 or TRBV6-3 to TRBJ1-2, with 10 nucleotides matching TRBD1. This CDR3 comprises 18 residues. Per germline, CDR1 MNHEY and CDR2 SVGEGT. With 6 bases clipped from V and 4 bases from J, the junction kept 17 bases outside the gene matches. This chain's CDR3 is CASRPGPGQGLIFYGYTF. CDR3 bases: TGTGCCAGCAGACCCGGGCCGGGACAGGGGTTGATTTTCTATGGCTACACCTTC.

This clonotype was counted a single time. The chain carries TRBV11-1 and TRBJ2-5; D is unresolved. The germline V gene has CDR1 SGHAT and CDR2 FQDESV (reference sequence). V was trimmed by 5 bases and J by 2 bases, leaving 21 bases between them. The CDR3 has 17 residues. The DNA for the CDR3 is TGTGCCAGCAGCAAAAATCCGTCCGCAACGATACAAGAGACCCAGTACTTC. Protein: CASSKNPSATIQETQYF.

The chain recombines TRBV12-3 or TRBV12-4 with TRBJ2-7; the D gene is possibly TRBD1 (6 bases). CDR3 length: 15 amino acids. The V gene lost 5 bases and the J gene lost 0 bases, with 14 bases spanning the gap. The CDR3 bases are TGTGCCAGCAGTCCGACAGGTAAACGCTCCTACGAGCAGTACTTC. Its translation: CASSPTGKRSYEQYF.